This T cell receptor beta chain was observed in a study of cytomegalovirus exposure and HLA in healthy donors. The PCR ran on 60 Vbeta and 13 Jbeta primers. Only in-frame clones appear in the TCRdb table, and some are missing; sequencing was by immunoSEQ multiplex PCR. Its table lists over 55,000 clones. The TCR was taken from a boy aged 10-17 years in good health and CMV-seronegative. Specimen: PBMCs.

CDR3 nucleotides: TGTGCCAGCAGTGATCAGCAAGGGACTACGGCTTTCTTT. Its protein is CASSDQQGTTAFF. The rearrangement uses TRBV6-4 and TRBJ1-1, with a tentative D call TRBD1 (5 bases). This CDR3 is built from 13 residues. Trimming removed 3 bases at V and 11 bases at J, with 16 bases between. Germline V lookup: CDR1 MRHNA, CDR2 SNTAGT.